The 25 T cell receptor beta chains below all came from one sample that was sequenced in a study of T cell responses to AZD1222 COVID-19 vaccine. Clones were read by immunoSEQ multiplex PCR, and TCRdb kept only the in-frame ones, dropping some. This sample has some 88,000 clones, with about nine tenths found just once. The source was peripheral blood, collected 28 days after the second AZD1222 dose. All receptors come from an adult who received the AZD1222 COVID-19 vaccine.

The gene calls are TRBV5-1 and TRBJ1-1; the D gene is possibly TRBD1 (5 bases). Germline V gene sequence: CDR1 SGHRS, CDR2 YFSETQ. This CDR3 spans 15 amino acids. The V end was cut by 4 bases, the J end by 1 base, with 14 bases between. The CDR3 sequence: CASSEAGSGNTEAFF. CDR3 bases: TGCGCCAGCAGCGAAGCAGGGTCGGGGAACACTGAAGCTTTCTTT. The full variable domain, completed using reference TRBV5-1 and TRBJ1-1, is KAGVTQTPRYLIKTRGQQVTLSCSPISGHRSVSWYQQTPGQGLQFLFEYFSETQRNKGNFPGRFSGRQFSNSRSEMNVSTLELGDSALYLCASSEAGSGNTEAFFGQGTRLTVV.

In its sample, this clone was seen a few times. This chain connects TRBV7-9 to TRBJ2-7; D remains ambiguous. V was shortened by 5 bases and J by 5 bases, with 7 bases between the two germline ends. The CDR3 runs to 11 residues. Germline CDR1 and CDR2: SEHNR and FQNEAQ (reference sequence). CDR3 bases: TGTGCCAGCAGCGTCGACCACGAGCAGTACTTC. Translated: CASSVDHEQYF.

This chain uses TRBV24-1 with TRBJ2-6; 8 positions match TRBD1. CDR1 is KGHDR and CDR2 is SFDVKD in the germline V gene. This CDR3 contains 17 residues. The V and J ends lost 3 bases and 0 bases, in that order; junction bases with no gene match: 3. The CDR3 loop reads CATSDTGTGSGANVLTF. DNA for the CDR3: TGTGCCACCAGTGATACCGGGACAGGCTCTGGGGCCAACGTCCTGACTTTC.

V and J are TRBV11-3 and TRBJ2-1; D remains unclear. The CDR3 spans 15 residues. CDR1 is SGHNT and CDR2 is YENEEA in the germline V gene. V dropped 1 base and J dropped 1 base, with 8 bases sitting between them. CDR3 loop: CASSLGGESYNEQFF. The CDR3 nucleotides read TGTGCCAGCAGCTTAGGTGGGGAATCCTACAATGAGCAGTTCTTC.

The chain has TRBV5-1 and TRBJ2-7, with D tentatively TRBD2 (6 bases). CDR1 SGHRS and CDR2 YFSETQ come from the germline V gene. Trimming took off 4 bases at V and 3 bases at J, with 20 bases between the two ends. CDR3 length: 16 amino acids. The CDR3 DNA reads TGCGCCAGCAGCCTATCCGGGCGGGGTGGGGTCTACGAGCAGTACTTC. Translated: CASSLSGRGGVYEQYF.

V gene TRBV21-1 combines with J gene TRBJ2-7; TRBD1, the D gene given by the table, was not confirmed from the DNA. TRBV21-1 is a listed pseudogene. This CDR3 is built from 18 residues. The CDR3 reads CASSKYFPRDRGPYEQYF. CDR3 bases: TGTGCCAGCAGCAAATATTTCCCCCGGGACAGAGGGCCCTACGAGCAGTACTTC.

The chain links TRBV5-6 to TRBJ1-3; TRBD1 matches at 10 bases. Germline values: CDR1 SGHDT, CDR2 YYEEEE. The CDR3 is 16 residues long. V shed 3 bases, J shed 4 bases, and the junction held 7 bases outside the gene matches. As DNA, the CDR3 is TGTGCCAGCAGCTCCTGGACAGGGGGTGAGGGAAACACCATATATTTT. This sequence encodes CASSSWTGGEGNTIYF.

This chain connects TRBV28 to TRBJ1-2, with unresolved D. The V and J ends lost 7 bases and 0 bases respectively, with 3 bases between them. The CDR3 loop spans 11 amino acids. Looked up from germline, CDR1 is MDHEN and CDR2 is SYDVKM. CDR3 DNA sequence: TGTGCCAGCACCGCTAACTATGGCTACACCTTC. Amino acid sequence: CASTANYGYTF.

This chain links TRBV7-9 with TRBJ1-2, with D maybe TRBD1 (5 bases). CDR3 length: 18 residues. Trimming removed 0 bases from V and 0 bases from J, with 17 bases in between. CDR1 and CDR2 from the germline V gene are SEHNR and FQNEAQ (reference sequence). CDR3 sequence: CASSLAQSGISSNYGYTF. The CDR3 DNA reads TGTGCCAGCAGCTTAGCGCAGTCAGGGATCTCATCTAACTATGGCTACACCTTC.

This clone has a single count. The CDR3 loop reads CASSSIYTEAFF. Here the CDR3 DNA reads TGTGCCAGCAGCTCGATCTACACTGAAGCTTTCTTT. This rearrangement joins TRBV7-9 to TRBJ1-1; unclear D gene. Germline assignment: CDR1 SEHNR and CDR2 FQNEAQ (reference sequence). The CDR3 length is 12 residues. Trimming took 4 bases from V and 3 from J, leaving 6 bases between them. The complete variable domain, with remaining parts taken from reference TRBV7-9 and TRBJ1-1, reads DTGVSQNPRHKITKRGQNVTFRCDPISEHNRLYWYRQTLGQGPEFLTYFQNEAQLEKSRLLSDRFSAERPKGSFSTLEIQRTEQGDSAMYLCASSSIYTEAFFGQGTRLTVV.

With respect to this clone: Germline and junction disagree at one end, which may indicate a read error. As DNA, the CDR3 is TGTGCCAGCAGCTTATCAGGTTTGGGACGGCGAAATTTC. This translates into CASSLSGLGRRNF. This chain connects TRBV7-9 to TRBJ1-2; D may be TRBD1 (5 bases). The CDR3 is 13 residues long. Germline CDR1 is SEHNR and CDR2 is FQNEAQ (reference sequence).

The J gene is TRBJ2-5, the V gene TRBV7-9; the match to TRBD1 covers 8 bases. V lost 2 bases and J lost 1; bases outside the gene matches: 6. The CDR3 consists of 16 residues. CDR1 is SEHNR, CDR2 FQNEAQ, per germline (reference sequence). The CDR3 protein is CASSLFGQGFQETQYF. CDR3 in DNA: TGTGCCAGCAGCTTATTCGGACAGGGCTTCCAAGAGACCCAGTACTTC.

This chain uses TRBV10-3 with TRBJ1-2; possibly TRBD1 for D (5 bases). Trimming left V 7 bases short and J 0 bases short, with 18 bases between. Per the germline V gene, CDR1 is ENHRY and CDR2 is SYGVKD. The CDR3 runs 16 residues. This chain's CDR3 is CAITRDGGKANYGYTF. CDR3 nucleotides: TGTGCCATCACCCGGGACGGGGGAAAAGCTAACTATGGCTACACCTTC.

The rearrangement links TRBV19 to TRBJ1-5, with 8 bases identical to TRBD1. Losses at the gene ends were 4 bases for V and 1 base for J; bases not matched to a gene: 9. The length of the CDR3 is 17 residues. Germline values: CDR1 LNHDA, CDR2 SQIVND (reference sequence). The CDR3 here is CASSTGQGVGSNQPQHF. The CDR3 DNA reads TGTGCCAGTAGTACAGGACAGGGAGTTGGCAGCAATCAGCCCCAGCATTTT. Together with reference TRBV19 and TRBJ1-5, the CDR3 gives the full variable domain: DGGITQSPKYLFRKEGQNVTLSCEQNLNHDAMYWYRQDPGQGLRLIYYSQIVNDFQKGDIAEGYSVSREKKESFPLTVTSAQKNPTAFYLCASSTGQGVGSNQPQHFGDGTRLSIL.

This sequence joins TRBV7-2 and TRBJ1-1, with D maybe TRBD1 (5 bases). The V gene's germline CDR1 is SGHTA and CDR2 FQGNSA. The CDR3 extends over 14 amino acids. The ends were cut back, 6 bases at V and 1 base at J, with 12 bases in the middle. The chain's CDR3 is CASRYGGANTEAFF. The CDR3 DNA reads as TGTGCCAGCAGGTACGGAGGGGCGAACACTGAAGCTTTCTTT.

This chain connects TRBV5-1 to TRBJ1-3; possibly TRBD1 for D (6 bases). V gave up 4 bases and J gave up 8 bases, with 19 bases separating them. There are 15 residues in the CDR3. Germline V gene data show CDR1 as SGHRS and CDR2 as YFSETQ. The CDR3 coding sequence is TGCGCCAGCAGCCGTACAGGGACGGCACGGGACACCATATATTTT. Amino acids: CASSRTGTARDTIYF.

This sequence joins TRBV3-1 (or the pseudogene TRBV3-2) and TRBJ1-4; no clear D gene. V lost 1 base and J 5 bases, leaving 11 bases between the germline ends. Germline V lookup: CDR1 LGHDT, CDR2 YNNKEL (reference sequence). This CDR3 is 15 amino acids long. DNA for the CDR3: TGTGCCAGCAGCCAAGGTTTACTGACGAATGAAAAACTGTTTTTT. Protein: CASSQGLLTNEKLFF.

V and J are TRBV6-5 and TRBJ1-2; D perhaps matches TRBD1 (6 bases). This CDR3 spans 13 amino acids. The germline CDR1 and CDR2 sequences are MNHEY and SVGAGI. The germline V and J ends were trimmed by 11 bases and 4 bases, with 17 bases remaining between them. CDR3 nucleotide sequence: TGTGCCGTCCAGGGGACCCTGGGCTATGGCTACACCTTC. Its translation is CAVQGTLGYGYTF.

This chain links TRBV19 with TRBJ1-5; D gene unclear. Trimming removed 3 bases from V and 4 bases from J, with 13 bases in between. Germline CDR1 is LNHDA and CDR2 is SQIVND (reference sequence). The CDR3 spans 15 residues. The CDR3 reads CASSIVGGLNQPQHF. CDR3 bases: TGTGCCAGTAGTATTGTTGGTGGGTTGAATCAGCCCCAGCATTTT.

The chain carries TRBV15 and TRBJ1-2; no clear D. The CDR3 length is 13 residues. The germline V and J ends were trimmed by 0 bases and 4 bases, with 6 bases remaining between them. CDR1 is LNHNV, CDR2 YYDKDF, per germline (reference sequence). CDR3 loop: CATSRDLGYGYTF. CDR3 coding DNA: TGTGCCACCAGCAGAGATTTAGGCTATGGCTACACCTTC.

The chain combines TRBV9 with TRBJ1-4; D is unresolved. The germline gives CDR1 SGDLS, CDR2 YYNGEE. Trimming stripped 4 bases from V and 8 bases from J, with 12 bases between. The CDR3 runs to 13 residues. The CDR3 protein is CASSTRVNEKLFF. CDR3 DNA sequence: TGTGCCAGCAGCACAAGGGTAAACGAAAAACTGTTTTTT.

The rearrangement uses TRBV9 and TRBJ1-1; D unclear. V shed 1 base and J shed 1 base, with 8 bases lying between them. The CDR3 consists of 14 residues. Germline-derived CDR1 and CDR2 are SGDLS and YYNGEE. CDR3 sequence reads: CASSVKDRNTEAFF. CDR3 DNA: TGTGCCAGCAGCGTAAAAGATAGGAACACTGAAGCTTTCTTT.

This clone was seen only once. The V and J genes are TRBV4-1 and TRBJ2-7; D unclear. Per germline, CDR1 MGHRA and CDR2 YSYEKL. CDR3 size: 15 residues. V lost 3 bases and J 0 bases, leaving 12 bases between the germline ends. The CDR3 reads CASSQTGRSSYEQYF. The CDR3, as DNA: TGCGCCAGCAGCCAGACCGGACGGAGCTCCTACGAGCAGTACTTC.

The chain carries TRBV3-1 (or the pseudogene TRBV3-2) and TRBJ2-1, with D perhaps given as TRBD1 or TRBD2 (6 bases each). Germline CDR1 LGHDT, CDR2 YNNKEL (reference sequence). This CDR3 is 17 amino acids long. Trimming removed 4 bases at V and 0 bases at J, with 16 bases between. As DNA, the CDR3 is TGTGCCAGCAGCCGTGAAAGGGGGGTCAGCTCCTACAATGAGCAGTTCTTC. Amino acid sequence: CASSRERGVSSYNEQFF.

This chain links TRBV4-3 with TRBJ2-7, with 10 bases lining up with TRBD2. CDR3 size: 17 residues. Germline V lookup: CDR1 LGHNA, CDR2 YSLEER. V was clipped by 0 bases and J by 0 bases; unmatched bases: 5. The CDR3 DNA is TGCGCCAGCAGCCAAGAAACTAGCGGGGTTCACTCCTACGAGCAGTACTTC. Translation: CASSQETSGVHSYEQYF.